A selection of T cell receptor beta chains follows, all from one sample in a study of T cells in Graves' hyperthyroidism and ophthalmopathy. TCRdb used MiXCR to reprocess the multiplex PCR reads, holding one entry per CDR3 protein. The sample records roughly 800,000 distinct CDR3 sequences, approximately 40% being singletons. The sample taken for sequencing was blood. The receptors come from a young man with Graves' hyperthyroidism. The CDR3 runs from the conserved cysteine through the conserved F or W. Fields, in order: J gene, clone size, V gene, CDR3 length, D gene, CDR3 protein, CDR3 DNA. The D gene is left open where the match is weak. Only part of the rows carry a size: once, few, many, or a class if the clone is expanded.

j_gene: TRBJ2-5
abundance: few
v_gene: TRBV19
len: 15
d_gene: TRBD1
CDR3aa: CASSPGTGARETQYF
CDR3nt: TGTGCCAGTAGCCCCGGGACAGGGGCGAGAGAGACCCAGTACTTC

j_gene: TRBJ2-7
abundance: many
v_gene: TRBV2
len: 11
d_gene: NA
CDR3aa: CASSENYEQYF
CDR3nt: TGTGCCAGCAGCGAGAACTACGAGCAGTACTTC

j_gene: TRBJ1-4
abundance: many
v_gene: TRBV25-1
len: 13
d_gene: NA
CDR3aa: CASSEYYSEKLFF
CDR3nt: TGTGCCAGCAGTGAATATTACAGTGAAAAACTGTTTTTT

j_gene: TRBJ2-2
abundance: few
v_gene: TRBV12-3/TRBV12-4
len: 16
d_gene: TRBD1
CDR3aa: CASSLWTGRGTGELFF
CDR3nt: TGTGCCAGCAGTCTATGGACAGGTCGGGGCACCGGGGAGCTGTTTTTT

j_gene: TRBJ1-4
abundance: many
v_gene: TRBV5-1
len: 13
d_gene: NA
CDR3aa: CASSFEGGVKLFF
CDR3nt: TGCGCCAGCAGCTTTGAGGGGGGAGTAAAACTGTTTTTT

j_gene: TRBJ1-1
abundance: many
v_gene: TRBV5-1
len: 13
d_gene: TRBD1
CDR3aa: CASSFPGGPEAFF
CDR3nt: TGCGCCAGCAGCTTCCCAGGGGGCCCTGAAGCTTTCTTT

j_gene: TRBJ2-5
abundance: NA
v_gene: TRBV19
len: 14
d_gene: TRBD1
CDR3aa: CASSRGQIQETQYF
CDR3nt: TGTGCCAGTAGTAGGGGACAGATCCAAGAGACCCAGTACTTC

j_gene: TRBJ1-2
abundance: NA
v_gene: TRBV5-4
len: 14
d_gene: TRBD1
CDR3aa: CASSGEGAGYGYTF
CDR3nt: TGTGCCAGCAGCGGCGAGGGGGCAGGATATGGCTACACCTTC

j_gene: TRBJ2-6
abundance: few
v_gene: TRBV9
len: 15
d_gene: NA
CDR3aa: CASSVEGGGANVLTF
CDR3nt: TGTGCCAGCAGCGTAGAGGGTGGTGGGGCCAACGTCCTGACTTTC

j_gene: TRBJ1-1
abundance: many
v_gene: TRBV19
len: 13
d_gene: NA
CDR3aa: CASSIGGFHEAFF
CDR3nt: TGTGCCAGTAGTATCGGCGGGTTTCATGAAGCTTTCTTT

j_gene: TRBJ2-7
abundance: NA
v_gene: TRBV12-3/TRBV12-4
len: 13
d_gene: NA
CDR3aa: CASTTSISYEQYF
CDR3nt: TGTGCCAGCACTACAAGTATCTCCTACGAGCAGTACTTC

j_gene: TRBJ1-1
abundance: NA
v_gene: TRBV6-5
len: 12
d_gene: NA
CDR3aa: CASMDGTTEAFF
CDR3nt: TGTGCCAGCATGGATGGGACCACTGAAGCTTTCTTT